These 27 T cell receptor beta chains came from one sample sequenced in a study of lymphopenia after photon versus proton radiotherapy. The assay was immunoSEQ multiplex PCR, and TCRdb's table has in-frame clones only and misses some. The data contain 55,000 to 70,000 clones, around 86% of them singletons. Source: peripheral blood, taken from a patient treated with photon-based radiotherapy. The receptor set was obtained from a man aged 35 to 55 with gastric cancer.

CDR3 sequence (DNA): TGCGCCAGCAGCCAGGGGACAGGGGGCGCCCAGTACTTC. As protein: CASSQGTGGAQYF. The chain joins TRBV4-1 to TRBJ2-7, with 12 bases identical to TRBD1. V trimming: 3 bases; J trimming: 10 bases; junction bases outside the gene matches: 4. The CDR3 loop spans 13 amino acids. The germline gives CDR1 MGHRA, CDR2 YSYEKL.

This clone was seen a single time. The chain joins TRBV30 to TRBJ1-6, with D perhaps TRBD1 (5 bases). V was trimmed by 2 bases and J by 4 bases, leaving 9 bases between them. Germline V lookup: CDR1 GTSNPN, CDR2 SVGIG (reference sequence). CDR3 length equals 14 residues. CDR3 in amino acids: CAWSQTAYNSPLHF. In DNA, the CDR3 is TGTGCCTGGAGTCAGACAGCTTATAATTCACCCCTCCACTTT.

The J gene is TRBJ1-2, the V gene TRBV5-6; D gene uncertain. The CDR3 is 15 residues long. Trimming took off 0 bases at V and 2 bases at J, with 11 bases between the two ends. Germline V gene sequence: CDR1 SGHDT, CDR2 YYEEEE. The CDR3 loop is CASSLVARENYGYTF. CDR3 DNA: TGTGCCAGCAGCTTGGTGGCCAGAGAAAACTATGGCTACACCTTC.

The V and J genes are TRBV4-1 and TRBJ2-7; 8 bases are a match to TRBD2. CDR3 length: 16 amino acids. Trimming at V came to 5 bases and at J to 4 bases, leaving 13 bases not matched to a gene. The V gene's germline CDR1 is MGHRA and CDR2 YSYEKL. CDR3 DNA sequence: TGCGCCAGCAGCTTAAACGTCTTAGCGGGGACTTACGAGCAGTACTTC. It specifies CASSLNVLAGTYEQYF.

The J gene is TRBJ2-1, the V gene TRBV29-1; no reliable D call. The germline gives CDR1 SQVTM, CDR2 ANQGSEA. CDR3 length: 12 residues. Trimming left V 6 bases short and J 7 bases short, with 13 bases between. CDR3 loop: CSVRRGVNEQFF. The CDR3 DNA follows: TGCAGCGTCCGTCGTGGGGTTAATGAGCAGTTCTTC.

The chain employs TRBV19 and TRBJ2-7; no firm D call. The V end lost 5 bases, the J end lost 3 bases, and 11 bases lay between the germline ends. CDR1 is LNHDA and CDR2 is SQIVND in the germline V gene (reference sequence). This CDR3 is built from 13 residues. CDR3 amino acids: CASSASIFYEQYF. The CDR3 nucleotides are TGTGCCAGTAGTGCCTCGATTTTCTACGAGCAGTACTTC.

The chain carries TRBV4-3 and TRBJ2-6, with D uncertain. CDR1 is LGHNA and CDR2 is YSLEER in the germline V gene. The CDR3 is 17 amino acids. Between the trimmed V and J ends, which lost 0 bases and 0 bases, there was a span of 9 bases. CDR3 in DNA: TGCGCCAGCAGCCAAGAACCGGGCAGCTCTGGGGCCAACGTCCTGACTTTC. It yields the protein CASSQEPGSSGANVLTF.

The rearrangement joins TRBV27 to TRBJ2-7; D might be TRBD1 (6 bases). Germline V CDR1 and CDR2: MNHEY, SMNVEV (reference sequence). This CDR3 is built from 16 residues. V lost 9 bases and J lost 0, with 21 bases in between. The CDR3 region has the DNA TGTGCCAGTAACCCCGCCGGGACACCTAGCTCCTACGAGCAGTACTTC. Translating it yields CASNPAGTPSSYEQYF.

The chain links TRBV2 to TRBJ1-4; D not certain. CDR1 is SNHLY and CDR2 is FYNNEI in the germline V gene. V lost 4 bases and J lost 7, with 10 bases in between. The CDR3 contains 13 residues. The CDR3 DNA reads as TGTGCCAGCAGTGGAACCGGGTTTGAAAAACTGTTTTTT. Protein: CASSGTGFEKLFF.

The chain links TRBV11-3 to TRBJ2-1, with 11 nucleotides matching TRBD2. The CDR3 covers 17 residues. Germline V gene sequence: CDR1 SGHNT, CDR2 YENEEA. V was pared by 4 bases and J by 4 bases, with 9 bases of the junction left unmatched. CDR3 DNA sequence: TGTGCCAGCAGCTCCAACTTCGGGACTAGCGGATACAATGAGCAGTTCTTC. It codes for CASSSNFGTSGYNEQFF.

The chain uses TRBV25-1 and TRBJ1-4; 11 bases are shared with TRBD1. J lost 1 base, V lost 5 bases, and 9 bases had no gene match. The germline gives CDR1 MGHDK, CDR2 SYGVNS. The CDR3 totals 18 residues. CDR3: CASSHWDRGLVTNEKLFF. The CDR3 nucleotides read TGTGCCAGCAGTCATTGGGACAGGGGGTTGGTAACTAATGAAAAACTGTTTTTT.

The rearrangement joins TRBV7-2 to TRBJ1-2, with no clear D. Germline assignment: CDR1 SGHTA and CDR2 FQGNSA. The CDR3 consists of 13 residues. The ends were cut back, 2 bases at V and 6 bases at J, with 10 bases in the middle. CDR3 DNA sequence: TGTGCCAGCAGCTTACAGGTTGGCGATGGCTACACCTTC. Protein sequence: CASSLQVGDGYTF.

The chain uses TRBV30 and TRBJ2-7; tentative D call: TRBD1 (5 bases). The germline V gene encodes CDR1 GTSNPN and CDR2 SVGIG (reference sequence). V dropped 1 base and J dropped 7 bases, with 14 bases sitting between them. The CDR3 has 13 amino acids. CDR3 protein: CAWSEQANGEQYF. CDR3 nucleotides: TGTGCCTGGAGTGAACAGGCTAACGGGGAGCAGTACTTC.

V is TRBV27 and J is TRBJ2-1, with D possibly being TRBD1 or TRBD2 (6 bases each). The CDR3 sequence is 12 residues long. V lost 11 bases and J 3 bases, leaving 11 bases between the germline ends. The germline CDR1 and CDR2 sequences are MNHEY and SMNVEV (reference sequence). The CDR3 region is CAAGGHYNEQFF. As DNA, the CDR3 is TGTGCCGCCGGGGGCCACTACAATGAGCAGTTCTTC.

V gene TRBV9 combines with J gene TRBJ2-1, with D maybe TRBD1 (5 bases). The ends were cut back, 3 bases at V and 8 bases at J, with 15 bases in the middle. The CDR3 sequence is 14 residues long. Germline assignment: CDR1 SGDLS and CDR2 YYNGEE. The CDR3 region is CASSAGHGPDEQFF. CDR3 nucleotide sequence: TGTGCCAGCAGCGCCGGACATGGTCCGGATGAGCAGTTCTTC.

The chain recombines TRBV7-2 with TRBJ2-7, with D perhaps matching TRBD1 (6 bases). Between the trimmed V and J ends, which lost 5 bases and 0 bases, there was a span of 11 bases. This CDR3 is built from 14 residues. In germline, CDR1 is SGHTA, CDR2 FQGNSA. The CDR3 sequence: CASSPTGSSYEQYF. For the CDR3, the DNA is TGTGCCAGCAGCCCTACAGGGAGCTCCTACGAGCAGTACTTC.

The chain couples TRBV7-8 to TRBJ1-1; TRBD1 agrees at 7 bases. Germline V lookup: CDR1 SGHVS, CDR2 FQNEAQ. The J segment lost 5 bases and the V segment lost 2 bases, leaving 2 bases of the junction unmatched. The CDR3 spans 13 residues. CDR3 loop: CASSLRQGTEAFF. Here the CDR3 DNA reads TGTGCCAGCAGCTTACGACAGGGAACTGAAGCTTTCTTT.

The chain carries TRBV15 and TRBJ2-2; unclear D gene. Trimming shortened V by 4 bases and J by 0 bases, and 9 bases separated the two germline ends. The CDR3 length is 15 residues. Germline values: CDR1 LNHNV, CDR2 YYDKDF (reference sequence). CDR3 loop: CATSKLRANTGELFF. The CDR3, as DNA: TGTGCCACCAGCAAACTCCGGGCGAACACCGGGGAGCTGTTTTTT.

This rearrangement joins TRBV4-2 to TRBJ2-1, with 8 positions matching TRBD2. V was pared by 5 bases and J by 2 bases, with 5 bases of the junction left unmatched. This CDR3 has 15 residues. Germline CDR1 is LGHNA and CDR2 is YNFKEQ. CDR3 amino acids: CASSRSGGPYNEQFF. CDR3 sequence (DNA): TGTGCCAGCAGCAGAAGCGGGGGACCCTACAATGAGCAGTTCTTC.

The CDR3 here is CASSLVRSHTNQPQHF. CDR3 nucleotides: TGTGCCAGCAGCTTAGTCAGGTCCCACACTAATCAGCCCCAGCATTTT. This chain connects TRBV11-2 to TRBJ1-5; D is uncertain. Trimming stripped 1 base from V and 4 bases from J, with 14 bases between. The germline V gene has CDR1 SGHAT and CDR2 FQNNGV. The CDR3 is 16 residues long.

The CDR3 bases are TGTGCCAGCAGCTCCCCGGGACAGAGCTATGGCTACACCTTC. This translates into CASSSPGQSYGYTF. The gene calls are TRBV5-5 and TRBJ1-2; 7 nucleotides line up with TRBD1. Unmatched junction bases numbered 6, after V lost 3 bases and J lost 4 bases. Germline V gene data show CDR1 as SGHKS and CDR2 as YYEKEE (reference sequence). This CDR3 has 14 residues.

The chain employs TRBV2 and TRBJ2-1, with TRBD2 as a possible D gene (5 bases). Germline V lookup: CDR1 SNHLY, CDR2 FYNNEI. This CDR3 is built from 15 residues. V was shortened by 1 base and J by 1 base, with 8 bases between the two germline ends. CDR3 DNA: TGTGCCAGCAGTGAAGGGCGAGGGTCCTACAATGAGCAGTTCTTC. Its protein product is CASSEGRGSYNEQFF.

The rearrangement uses TRBV30 and TRBJ2-3, with a tentative D call TRBD1 (5 bases). The CDR3 is made up of 17 amino acids. V was cut by 0 bases and J by 4 bases, with 20 bases left in between. The V gene's germline CDR1 is GTSNPN and CDR2 SVGIG (reference sequence). The CDR3 is CAWSVRLPKRGADTQYF. In DNA form, the CDR3 reads TGTGCCTGGAGTGTACGTCTCCCTAAAAGGGGTGCAGATACGCAGTATTTT.

This chain connects TRBV6-5 to TRBJ2-5, with D tentatively TRBD1 (7 bases). The CDR3 spans 15 residues. CDR1 and CDR2 (germline): MNHEY, SVGAGI. V lost 6 bases and J 5 bases, leaving 19 bases between the germline ends. CDR3 protein: CASRRQPSGGETQYF. The CDR3 DNA sequence: TGTGCCAGCAGGCGACAGCCTTCAGGGGGGGAGACCCAGTACTTC.

The rearrangement links TRBV7-3 to TRBJ2-7; maybe TRBD1 (6 bases). CDR1 is SGHTA and CDR2 is FQGTGA in the germline V gene. V lost 2 bases and J 2 bases, leaving 13 bases between the germline ends. The CDR3 has 15 residues. DNA for the CDR3: TGTGCCAGCAGCTTATCAGCAGGGGCTACCTACGAGCAGTACTTC. It encodes CASSLSAGATYEQYF. Full variable domain (outside the CDR3, taken from reference TRBV7-3 and TRBJ2-7): GAGVSQTPSNKVTEKGKYVELRCDPISGHTALYWYRQSLGQGPEFLIYFQGTGAADDSGLPNDRFFAVRPEGSVSTLKIQRTERGDSAVYLCASSLSAGATYEQYFGPGTRLTVT.

V is TRBV7-9 and J is TRBJ1-3; 10 positions match TRBD1. CDR1 is SEHNR and CDR2 is FQNEAQ in the germline V gene (reference sequence). Losses at the gene ends were 4 bases for V and 4 bases for J; bases not matched to a gene: 4. CDR3 length: 15 amino acids. CDR3 DNA sequence: TGTGCCAGCAGCTACGACAGGGGGCCGGGAAACACCATATATTTT. The encoded protein is CASSYDRGPGNTIYF.

This chain joins TRBV2 and TRBJ1-6; TRBD1 agrees at 8 bases. The germline V gene has CDR1 SNHLY and CDR2 FYNNEI. The CDR3 has 15 amino acids. V gave up 6 bases and J gave up 10 bases; unmatched junction bases: 11. The CDR3 DNA follows: TGTGCCAGCAGACCCCGGACAGGGTTAAGCTCACCCCTCCACTTT. It translates to CASRPRTGLSSPLHF.